The 18 T cell receptor beta chains reported below all come from one sample, sequenced in a study of blood T cell repertoires in COVID-19. Assay used: immunoSEQ multiplex PCR; TCRdb lists only in-frame clones, some missing. In the table there are some 41,000 clones, more than 65% of which are singletons. The specimen was peripheral blood. The receptors shown here come from a woman aged 65 to 85 with acute or convalescent COVID-19.

This clone has only a few counts. This chain links TRBV6-2 or TRBV6-3 with TRBJ2-7; TRBD1 aligns across 8 bases. Trimming at V came to 5 bases and at J to 1 base, leaving 4 bases not matched to a gene. Germline CDR1 reads MNHEY; CDR2 reads SVGEGT. The CDR3 consists of 14 residues. CDR3 protein: CASSQDRGSYEQYF. As DNA, the CDR3 is TGTGCCAGCAGTCAAGACAGGGGATCCTACGAGCAGTACTTC.

The chain couples TRBV5-1 to TRBJ2-1; 12 nucleotides agree with TRBD2. The CDR3 runs 18 residues. Germline V CDR1 and CDR2: SGHRS, YFSETQ. Losses at the gene ends were 4 bases for V and 7 bases for J; bases not matched to a gene: 15. This CDR3 reads CASSDGPSGRARGNEQFF. The CDR3 DNA follows: TGCGCCAGCAGCGATGGACCTAGCGGGAGGGCCCGAGGGAATGAGCAGTTCTTC.

The chain combines TRBV18 with TRBJ2-5; a possible D gene is TRBD2 (6 bases). The CDR3 totals 17 residues. The V gene's germline CDR1 is KGHSH and CDR2 LQKENI. Trimming stripped 3 bases from V and 5 bases from J, with 22 bases between. The CDR3 DNA is TGTGCCAGCTCACCTTTCGGGGGTTATAGGCTTGAGGAGACCCAGTACTTC. Amino acids: CASSPFGGYRLEETQYF.

The chain is built from TRBV5-6 and TRBJ1-4; unclear D gene. The CDR3 runs 18 residues. V lost 1 base to trimming and J lost 0 bases, with 16 bases between them. Germline CDR1 and CDR2: SGHDT and YYEEEE. This chain's CDR3 is CASSLLEGAYATNEKLFF. As DNA, the CDR3 is TGTGCCAGCAGCTTGTTGGAAGGAGCTTACGCAACTAATGAAAAACTGTTTTTT.

The chain's CDR3 is CASSGPSGRAEDTQYF. Written as DNA, the CDR3 is TGTGCCAGCAGTGGACCTAGCGGGAGGGCCGAAGATACGCAGTATTTT. The rearrangement links TRBV6-8 to TRBJ2-3, with 12 bases fitting TRBD2. This CDR3 is 16 amino acids long. The trim removed 5 bases at V and 5 bases at J, leaving 8 bases unmatched. Germline loops: CDR1 MNHGY, CDR2 SAAAGT.

The genes are TRBV25-1 and TRBJ2-5, with 7 bases fitting TRBD2. Germline values: CDR1 MGHDK, CDR2 SYGVNS. This CDR3 is built from 15 residues. J was trimmed by 5 bases and V by 3 bases; bases with no gene match: 9. The CDR3: CASSDPGGRGETQYF. The CDR3 coding sequence is TGTGCCAGCAGTGATCCCGGCGGGAGAGGCGAGACCCAGTACTTC.

The chain employs TRBV9 and TRBJ2-1; the match to TRBD1 covers 11 bases. The CDR3 runs to 15 residues. The trim removed 3 bases at V and 7 bases at J, leaving 6 bases unmatched. Germline values: CDR1 SGDLS, CDR2 YYNGEE. As DNA, the CDR3 is TGTGCCAGCAGCGCCACGGGACAGGGGGTGAATGAGCAGTTCTTC. It codes for CASSATGQGVNEQFF. Full variable domain (missing parts from reference TRBV9 and TRBJ2-1): DSGVTQTPKHLITATGQRVTLRCSPRSGDLSVYWYQQSLDQGLQFLIQYYNGEERAKGNILERFSAQQFPDLHSELNLSSLELGDSALYFCASSATGQGVNEQFFGPGTRLTVL.

The chain links TRBV2 to TRBJ2-7; TRBD2 agrees at 7 bases. V was clipped by 3 bases and J by 3 bases; unmatched bases: 8. This CDR3 spans 15 amino acids. CDR1 SNHLY and CDR2 FYNNEI come from the germline V gene. The CDR3 coding sequence is TGTGCCAGCAGTGATCTATCTAGCGGTTTCTACGAGCAGTACTTC. Amino acids: CASSDLSSGFYEQYF.

Here the CDR3 reads CASMRREGRSGVGSYEQYF. The CDR3 nucleotides are TGTGCCAGCATGCGGCGGGAGGGCCGAAGTGGAGTCGGGTCCTACGAGCAGTACTTC. The chain links TRBV28 to TRBJ2-7, with TRBD2 matching over 9 bases. J was trimmed by 1 base and V by 7 bases; bases with no gene match: 20. The length of the CDR3 is 19 residues. CDR1 MDHEN and CDR2 SYDVKM come from the germline V gene.

The chain carries TRBV7-6 and TRBJ2-1; 10 bases agree with TRBD2. The CDR3 covers 16 residues. Germline CDR1 SGHVS, CDR2 FNYEAQ. Unmatched junction bases numbered 8, after V lost 4 bases and J lost 5 bases. The CDR3 coding sequence is TGTGCCAGCAGCTCGCAGTTTAGCGGGAGGAACAATGAGCAGTTCTTC. It codes for CASSSQFSGRNNEQFF.

The chain recombines TRBV11-1 with TRBJ2-2; possible D gene TRBD2, 5 bases. There are 14 residues in the CDR3. Trimming took 6 bases from V and 9 from J, leaving 17 bases between them. CDR1 and CDR2 (germline): SGHAT, FQDESV (reference sequence). The CDR3 loop reads CASSPRTPGRELFF. DNA for the CDR3: TGTGCCAGCAGTCCGCGGACTCCGGGAAGGGAGCTGTTTTTT.

The CDR3 protein is CASAQGLNEKLFF. Here the CDR3 DNA reads TGTGCCAGCGCACAGGGGTTAAATGAAAAACTGTTTTTT. The rearrangement uses TRBV18 and TRBJ1-4; 7 positions match TRBD1. CDR3 length equals 13 residues. Looked up from germline, CDR1 is KGHSH and CDR2 is LQKENI. Trimming cost V 8 bases and J 5 bases; bases outside gene matches: 5.

This sequence joins TRBV6-5 and TRBJ1-6; tentative D call: TRBD1 (5 bases). The V end was cut by 0 bases, the J end by 7 bases, with 10 bases between. In germline, CDR1 is MNHEY, CDR2 SVGAGI. The CDR3 covers 15 residues. CDR3 region: CASSYSQGRNSPLHF. The CDR3 DNA follows: TGTGCCAGCAGTTACTCTCAGGGCCGAAATTCACCCCTCCACTTT.

This chain links TRBV27 with TRBJ1-1; 7 nucleotides line up with TRBD1. The CDR3 totals 15 residues. CDR1 is MNHEY and CDR2 is SMNVEV in the germline V gene (reference sequence). J was trimmed by 1 base and V by 5 bases; bases with no gene match: 7. The CDR3 DNA sequence: TGTGCCAGCAGTCCCCGACAGGGCTCGAACACTGAAGCTTTCTTT. Its protein product is CASSPRQGSNTEAFF.

The chain recombines TRBV19 with TRBJ2-2, with D perhaps matching TRBD1 (6 bases). V was trimmed by 6 bases and J by 1 base, leaving 6 bases between them. Looked up from germline, CDR1 is LNHDA and CDR2 is SQIVND (reference sequence). This CDR3 has 13 residues. The CDR3 DNA reads TGTGCCAGTAGGACAGGGAACACCGGGGAGCTGTTTTTT. This sequence encodes CASRTGNTGELFF.

The chain recombines TRBV28 with TRBJ1-3; 10 bases align to TRBD1. The V gene's germline CDR1 is MDHEN and CDR2 SYDVKM. V was clipped by 6 bases and J by 3 bases; unmatched bases: 8. There are 16 residues in the CDR3. The CDR3 DNA sequence: TGTGCCAGCAGGAAAGGGACAGGGGCTTTTGGAAACACCATATATTTT. Translation: CASRKGTGAFGNTIYF. Combining the CDR3 with reference TRBV28 and TRBJ1-3 gives the whole variable domain DVKVTQSSRYLVKRTGEKVFLECVQDMDHENMFWYRQDPGLGLRLIYFSYDVKMKEKGDIPEGYSVSREKKERFSLILESASTNQTSMYLCASRKGTGAFGNTIYFGEGSWLTVV.

In its sample, this clone was seen a few times. The V and J genes are TRBV7-2 and TRBJ1-5; 8 positions match TRBD1. The V and J ends lost 5 bases and 13 bases, in that order; junction bases with no gene match: 4. This CDR3 comprises 11 residues. Germline CDR1 is SGHTA and CDR2 is FQGNSA. Written as DNA, the CDR3 is TGTGCCAGCAGCCTGGACAGGGCTCAGCATTTT. Amino acids: CASSLDRAQHF.

The chain uses TRBV7-6 and TRBJ2-2; TRBD1 might be the D (5 bases). The V gene lost 4 bases and the J gene lost 1 base, with 10 bases spanning the gap. The CDR3 is made up of 15 amino acids. CDR1 and CDR2 from the germline V gene are SGHVS and FNYEAQ. The CDR3 DNA reads as TGTGCCAGCAGCTCCAGGGTTAAGAACACCGGGGAGCTGTTTTTT. Its protein product is CASSSRVKNTGELFF.